The rows below give T cell receptor beta chains drawn from one sample of a study of response to subunit inactivated influenza vaccine. TCRdb processed the RT-PCR reads anew with MiXCR; each CDR3 protein has one entry. This sample has hundreds of thousands of distinct CDR3 sequences; 15% to 20% occur once, and the top ten carry approximately 11%. The material was PBMCs from blood, obtained 5 to 6 days after vaccination. These receptors originate from a middle-aged man who received an inactivated influenza vaccine. CDR3s include the opening cysteine and the closing phenylalanine or tryptophan.

v_call,j_call,cdr3_aa
TRBV5-6,TRBJ2-3,CASSVRTSGVTDTQYF
TRBV2,TRBJ2-7,CASRIRAQGNGQYF
TRBV20-1,TRBJ2-5,CSAPPRGGQETQYF
TRBV6-2/TRBV6-3,TRBJ2-5,CATRLGGETQYF
TRBV27,TRBJ1-4,CASSRTPSGEKLFF
TRBV7-8,TRBJ2-1,CASSPLASGFSYNEQFF
TRBV7-8,TRBJ2-3,CASSSLSRTGYLTDTQYF
TRBV11-2,TRBJ2-1,CASSHLAGEYHNEQFF
TRBV20-1,TRBJ2-7,CSAPTPGEWPYEQYF
TRBV12-3/TRBV12-4,TRBJ1-5,CASSDRAPVDQPQHF
TRBV5-1,TRBJ2-3,CASSLRGVFTDTQYF
TRBV6-1,TRBJ1-1,CASRANTEAFF
TRBV7-2,TRBJ2-7,CASRLVAGASYEQYF
TRBV28,TRBJ2-7,CASSAPPRVGEQYF
TRBV5-1,TRBJ2-5,CASRFQETQYF
TRBV7-2,TRBJ2-7,CASSFYFSGRLYEQYF
TRBV2,TRBJ2-3,CASRGRGVVDTQYF
TRBV7-2,TRBJ2-5,CASSLGLPQETQYF
TRBV20-1,TRBJ1-5,CSARAGRGVSNQPQHF